This is a list of T cell receptor beta chains from one sample in a study of T-cell memory formation after mild COVID-19. Via MiXCR, TCRdb re-called the 5' RACE reads, giving one row per CDR3 protein. The sample consists of about 190,000 distinct CDR3 sequences, roughly 18% of them appearing once. Sequencing was carried out using PBMCs or a T cell subset sorted from them (not recorded which). The source is an adult woman who had mild COVID-19 (a few samples of this study predate the infection). Cell type and time point are not known. Each CDR3 is given with its conserved first and last residue. A D gene is named only where the DNA matches it firmly. Clone size is stated in some rows and not others, as once, few, many or a class when expanded.

J gene,V gene,clone size,D gene,CDR3 DNA,CDR3 protein
TRBJ1-4,TRBV24-1,.,.,TGTGCCACCAGTGAGGCAGGGTCTAATGAAAAACTGTTTTTT,CATSEAGSNEKLFF
TRBJ2-1,TRBV27,.,.,TGTGCCAGCAGTTTGGGAGGGGGACGCTCCTACAATGAGCAGTTCTTC,CASSLGGGRSYNEQFF
TRBJ1-4,TRBV5-1,few,TRBD1,TGCGCCAGCAGCCACGGGACAGGGAATGAAAAACTGTTTTTT,CASSHGTGNEKLFF
TRBJ1-6,TRBV5-1,few,.,TGCGCCAGCAGGCGGGACACGAATAATTCACCCCTCCACTTT,CASRRDTNNSPLHF
TRBJ2-1,TRBV21-1,few,.,TGTGCCAGCAGCAACCGGGCCTACTCCTACAATGAGCAGTTCTTC,CASSNRAYSYNEQFF
TRBJ2-7,TRBV6-6,few,.,TGTGCCAGCAGTTACTTCGAGGGCGCGCCCGAGCAGTACTTC,CASSYFEGAPEQYF
TRBJ1-2,TRBV7-2,.,TRBD1,TGTGCCAGCAGCTTGCGTACAGGGGGCCCTCCTAACTATGGCTACACCTTC,CASSLRTGGPPNYGYTF
TRBJ2-7,TRBV20-1,.,.,TGCAGTGCCGGTAGCCTTACCTACGAGCAGTACTTC,CSAGSLTYEQYF
TRBJ1-2,TRBV12-3/TRBV12-4,once,.,TGTGCCAGCAGTTCGTTGAGGACAGATGGCTACACCTTC,CASSSLRTDGYTF
TRBJ1-2,TRBV18,few,.,TGTGCCAGCTCACCACTCGGGCAGAAAGATGGCTACACCTTC,CASSPLGQKDGYTF
TRBJ1-2,TRBV29-1,medium-sized,.,TGCAGCGCTGGAACAGGGATTCACTATGGCTACACCTTC,CSAGTGIHYGYTF
TRBJ2-7,TRBV5-1,.,.,TGCGCCAGCAGCTTGGCCGGGACACGAAGCTCCTACGAGCAGTACTTC,CASSLAGTRSSYEQYF
TRBJ2-1,TRBV9,.,.,TGTGCCAGCAGCGTAAGTACGGAGTACAATGAGCAGTTCTTC,CASSVSTEYNEQFF
TRBJ1-1,TRBV5-1,.,TRBD1,TGCGCCAGCAAGGGGGCTATGAACACTGAAGCTTTCTTT,CASKGAMNTEAFF
TRBJ2-2,TRBV4-1,few,.,TGCGCCAGCAGCCAACCCACCGGGCGAGCCGGGGAGCTGTTTTTT,CASSQPTGRAGELFF
TRBJ2-7,TRBV12-3/TRBV12-4,few,TRBD1,TGTGCCAGCAGTGCGACAGGGGACATCGGCTACGAGCAGTACTTC,CASSATGDIGYEQYF
TRBJ2-5,TRBV7-2,.,.,TGTGCCAGCAGCCCTGCGGCAGCATCAGAGACCCAGTACTTC,CASSPAAASETQYF
TRBJ2-5,TRBV12-3/TRBV12-4,.,TRBD2,TGTGCCAGCAGAGGGGCTGGGCTAGCGGGAGGGGAGACCCAGTACTTC,CASRGAGLAGGETQYF
TRBJ2-1,TRBV5-6,.,.,TGTGCCAGCAGCCCATCCGGGACTCCGTACAATGAGCAGTTCTTC,CASSPSGTPYNEQFF
TRBJ1-1,TRBV29-1,.,TRBD1,TGCAGCGCCGGGACAGCAAACACTGAAGCTTTCTTT,CSAGTANTEAFF
TRBJ2-2,TRBV15,.,.,TGTGCCACCGCGAAAAACCCCACGAACACCGGGGAGCTGTTTTTT,CATAKNPTNTGELFF
TRBJ2-3,TRBV12-5,few,.,TGTGCTAGTGGTTTGGTATCAAACGGGGATACGCAGTGTTTT,CASGLVSNGDTQCF
TRBJ2-7,TRBV20-1,.,TRBD1,TGCAGTGCTGGACAGGGTGTTCGGGGCGAGCAGTACTTC,CSAGQGVRGEQYF
TRBJ1-4,TRBV6-5,once,.,TGTGCCAGCAGTTACGGGACATGGAATGAAAAACTGTTTTTT,CASSYGTWNEKLFF
TRBJ1-4,TRBV2,.,TRBD1,TGTGCCAGCAGTTTTTCCCCAGGGGGCACTAATGAAAAACTGTTTTTT,CASSFSPGGTNEKLFF
TRBJ1-6,TRBV20-1,.,.,TGCAGTGCTAGGACTTGGGGTGAGGGGTCACCCCTCCACTTT,CSARTWGEGSPLHF
TRBJ2-7,TRBV12-3/TRBV12-4,few,TRBD1,TGTGCCAGCAGAAAGGGACAGCCCTACGAGCAGTACTTC,CASRKGQPYEQYF
TRBJ2-7,TRBV9,.,TRBD1,TGTGCCAGCAGCGTGGGACAGGGGCTTGTCTACGAGCAGTACTTC,CASSVGQGLVYEQYF
TRBJ2-7,TRBV4-3,.,TRBD1,TGCGCCAGCAGCCAAGAGGGACAGGGTATCTACGAGCAGTACTTC,CASSQEGQGIYEQYF
TRBJ2-2,TRBV10-3,.,.,TGTGCCATCAAAGAGGGGTTTGACACCGGGGAGCTGTTTTTT,CAIKEGFDTGELFF
TRBJ2-1,TRBV5-1,few,TRBD2,TGCGCCAGCAGCTTGGTGTCTAGCGGATACAATGAGCAGTTCTTC,CASSLVSSGYNEQFF
TRBJ2-7,TRBV5-1,.,.,TGCGCCAGCTCCTCCGAGGGGAGCTTTTTCGAGCAGTACTTC,CASSSEGSFFEQYF
TRBJ2-2,TRBV7-2,few,TRBD2,TGTGCCAGCAGCCCCCTAGCGGGAGCTGGCGGGGAGCTGTTTTTT,CASSPLAGAGGELFF
TRBJ2-3,TRBV29-1,few,.,TGCAGCGTTGGGTTTAGAGATACGCAGTATTTT,CSVGFRDTQYF
TRBJ1-6,TRBV14,.,.,TGTGCCAGCAGCCAAGCTGTTGCAGGGGCTTATAATTCACCCCTCCACTTT,CASSQAVAGAYNSPLHF
TRBJ1-1,TRBV18,few,.,TGTGCCAGCTCACCGGCAGGGTTTGAAGCTTTCTTT,CASSPAGFEAFF
TRBJ2-3,TRBV5-1,few,.,TGCGCCAGCAGCCCCCAGGGCAGCACAGATACGCAGTATTTT,CASSPQGSTDTQYF
TRBJ1-4,TRBV9,few,.,TGTGCCAGCAGCGTCGCTGTGGCCCGTAATGAAAAACTGTTTTTT,CASSVAVARNEKLFF
TRBJ2-1,TRBV11-1,.,.,TGTGCCAGCAGCTTTGGCCAGGGGAAGTACAATGAGCAGTTCTTC,CASSFGQGKYNEQFF
TRBJ1-1,TRBV7-2,.,.,TGTGCCAGCAGCTTACAAGGCGGGGGGAGAAACACTGAAGCTTTCTTT,CASSLQGGGRNTEAFF
TRBJ2-6,TRBV25-1,many,.,TGTGCCAGCAGTGAGCGGTTCTCTGGGGCCAACGTCCTGACTTTC,CASSERFSGANVLTF
TRBJ1-1,TRBV18,few,.,TGTGCCAGCTCACCCGGCAGGGTGGCTGAAGCTTTCTTT,CASSPGRVAEAFF
TRBJ1-1,TRBV29-1,.,.,TGCAGCGAGGGAAGACGCACTGAAGCTTTCTTT,CSEGRRTEAFF
TRBJ1-2,TRBV5-1,many,.,TGCGCCAGCAGCCCCCAAGGACCTAACTATGGCTACACCTTC,CASSPQGPNYGYTF
TRBJ1-1,TRBV3-1,few,.,TGTGCCAGCAGCACAACCTTGAACACTGAAGCTTTCTTT,CASSTTLNTEAFF
TRBJ1-1,TRBV14,few,TRBD1,TGTGCCAGCAGCCACTACCGCGGGACAGGGGCGAACACTGAAGCTTTCTTT,CASSHYRGTGANTEAFF
TRBJ2-1,TRBV2,.,TRBD2,TGTGCCAGCAGTTATCCGGGACTAGCGGGATACAATGAGCAGTTCTTC,CASSYPGLAGYNEQFF
TRBJ2-1,TRBV24-1,.,TRBD2,TGTGCCACCAGCCTAGCGGGGGGGCCAAGTAAAAATGAGCAGTTCTTC,CATSLAGGPSKNEQFF
TRBJ2-7,TRBV10-3,.,TRBD1,TGTGCCATGAGGGGGCTCTCCATAGCCGAGCAGTACTTC,CAMRGLSIAEQYF
TRBJ1-4,TRBV29-1,.,.,TGCAGCGCCGGGAGTGCGGGAACTACTAATGAAAAACTGTTTTTT,CSAGSAGTTNEKLFF
TRBJ1-1,TRBV18,.,.,TGTGCCAGCTCACCGGGGAACCTGAACACTGAAGCTTTCTTT,CASSPGNLNTEAFF
TRBJ1-2,TRBV10-3,few,.,TGTGCCATCAGTGGATGGGGTGGCTACACCTTC,CAISGWGGYTF
TRBJ1-3,TRBV7-6,.,TRBD1,TGTGCCAGCAGCTTAGTCGGGACAGGTGTTGGAAACACCATATATTTT,CASSLVGTGVGNTIYF
TRBJ2-1,TRBV6-1,few,TRBD2,TGTGCCAGCAGTGTGGGCGGGGGGTACAATGAGCAGTTCTTC,CASSVGGGYNEQFF
TRBJ2-3,TRBV5-5,few,.,TGTGCCAGCATGCGGGGGCCAAATACTGCAGATACGCAGTATTTT,CASMRGPNTADTQYF